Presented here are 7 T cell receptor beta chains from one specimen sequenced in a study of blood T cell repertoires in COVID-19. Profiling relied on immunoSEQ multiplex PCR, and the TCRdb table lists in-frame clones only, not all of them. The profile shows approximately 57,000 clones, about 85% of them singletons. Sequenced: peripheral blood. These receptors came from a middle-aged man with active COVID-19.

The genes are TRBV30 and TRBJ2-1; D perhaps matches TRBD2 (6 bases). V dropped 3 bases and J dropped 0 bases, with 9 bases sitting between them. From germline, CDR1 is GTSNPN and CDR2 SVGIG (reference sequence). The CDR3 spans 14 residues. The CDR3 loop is CAWRGLSSYNEQFF. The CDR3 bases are TGTGCCTGGAGGGGACTCAGCTCCTACAATGAGCAGTTCTTC. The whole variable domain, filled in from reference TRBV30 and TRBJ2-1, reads SQTIHQWPATLVQPVGSPLSLECTVEGTSNPNLYWYRQAAGRGLQLLFYSVGIGQISSEVPQNLSASRPQDRQFILSSKKLLLSDSGFYLCAWRGLSSYNEQFFGPGTRLTVL.

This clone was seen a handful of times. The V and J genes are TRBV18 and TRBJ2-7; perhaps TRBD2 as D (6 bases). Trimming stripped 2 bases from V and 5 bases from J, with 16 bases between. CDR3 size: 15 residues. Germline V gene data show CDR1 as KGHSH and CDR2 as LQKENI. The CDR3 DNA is TGTGCCAGCTCACCAGTAGGGGTTGGGGGGAACGAGCAGTACTTC. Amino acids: CASSPVGVGGNEQYF.

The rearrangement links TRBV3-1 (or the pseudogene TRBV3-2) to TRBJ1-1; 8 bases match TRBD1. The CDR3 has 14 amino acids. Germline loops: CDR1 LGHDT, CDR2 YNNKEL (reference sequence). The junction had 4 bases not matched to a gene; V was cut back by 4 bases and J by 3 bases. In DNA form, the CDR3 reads TGTGCCAGCAGCCCCAGGGGGCAGTACACTGAAGCTTTCTTT. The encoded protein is CASSPRGQYTEAFF.

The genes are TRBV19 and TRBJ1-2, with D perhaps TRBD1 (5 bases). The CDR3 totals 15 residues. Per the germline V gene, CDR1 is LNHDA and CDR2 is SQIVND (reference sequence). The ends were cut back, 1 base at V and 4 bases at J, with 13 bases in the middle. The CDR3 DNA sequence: TGTGCCAGTAGTATAGGCGACGGGACTTTCTATGGCTACACCTTC. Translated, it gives CASSIGDGTFYGYTF.

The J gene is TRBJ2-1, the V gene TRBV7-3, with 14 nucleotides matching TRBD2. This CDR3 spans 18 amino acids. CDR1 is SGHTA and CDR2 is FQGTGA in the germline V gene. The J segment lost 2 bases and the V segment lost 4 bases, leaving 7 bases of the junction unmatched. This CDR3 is CASSSKGTSGSPYNEQFF. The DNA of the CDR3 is TGTGCCAGCAGCTCGAAAGGGACTAGCGGGAGTCCCTACAATGAGCAGTTCTTC.

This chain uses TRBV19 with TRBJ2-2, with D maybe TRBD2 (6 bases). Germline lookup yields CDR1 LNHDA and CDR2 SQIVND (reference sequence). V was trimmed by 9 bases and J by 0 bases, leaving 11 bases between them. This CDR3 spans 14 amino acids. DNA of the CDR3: TGTGCCAGCTCGGCGGGGACGAACACCGGGGAGCTGTTTTTT. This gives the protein CASSAGTNTGELFF.

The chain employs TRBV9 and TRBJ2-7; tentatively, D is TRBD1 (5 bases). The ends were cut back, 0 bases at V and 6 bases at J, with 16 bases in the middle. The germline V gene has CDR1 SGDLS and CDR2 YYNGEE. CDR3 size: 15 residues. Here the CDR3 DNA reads TGTGCCAGCAGCGTAGATGGGGCCACCTCCACCGAGCAGTACTTC. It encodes CASSVDGATSTEQYF.